Below are 32 T cell receptor beta chains sequenced from a single sample in a study of T cell clonality in common variable immunodeficiency. These TCRs' antigens remain unknown. Study observations and caveats: In common variable immunodeficiency, TCR beta chains reportedly carried fewer deletions and N-nucleotide insertions.

TCRdb keeps only in-frame clones here, not all; method: immunoSEQ multiplex PCR. This repertoire lists roughly 30,000 clones without singletons; around 3% sits in the top ten. The sequenced material came from peripheral blood mononuclear cells. The origin of the receptors is a human donor with common variable immunodeficiency.

This clone occurred many times. The CDR3 end lies 3 residues beyond the end of the read and is filled in from the germline J gene. The genes are TRBV29-1 and TRBJ2-1; 14 nucleotides line up with TRBD2. Germline CDR1 is SQVTM and CDR2 is ANQGSEA. V gave up 5 bases and J gave up 7 bases; unmatched junction bases: 7. The CDR3 has 15 amino acids. The CDR3 sequence is CSVPRLAGGGNEQFF. The DNA read from the CDR3 is TGCAGCGTTCCCAGACTAGCGGGAGGGGGTAATGAG.

This clone was recorded many times. The read falls 3 residues short of the CDR3 end, and the missing part is taken from the germline J gene. Different DNA sequences within this sample yield the same CDR3. The V and J genes are TRBV2 and TRBJ2-1, with D possibly matching TRBD1 (5 bases). The V end was cut by 9 bases, the J end by 5 bases, with 17 bases between. The CDR3 sequence is 14 residues long. Germline V gives CDR1 SNHLY, CDR2 FYNNEI. Incomplete CDR3 DNA: TGTGCCAGGATGTCTAGGGGTTTCGACAATGAG. It translates to CARMSRGFDNE. The complete CDR3 protein is CARMSRGFDNEQFF. Supplemented by reference TRBV2 and TRBJ2-1, the full variable domain reads EPEVTQTPSHQVTQMGQEVILRCVPISNHLYFYWYRQILGQKVEFLVSFYNNEISEKSEIFDDQFSVERPDGSNFTLKIRSTKLEDSAMYFCARMSRGFDNEQFFGPGTRLTVL.

This clone appeared a few times. The missing CDR3 end, 3 residues past where the read stops, is filled in from the germline J gene. The rearrangement links TRBV7-6 to TRBJ1-1; D might be TRBD1 (5 bases). V lost 1 base to trimming and J lost 0 bases, with 15 bases between them. The CDR3 runs 17 residues. Per germline, CDR1 SGHVS and CDR2 FNYEAQ. CDR3 protein: CASSLVTRVTMNTEAFF. CDR3 DNA, as far as it was read: TGTGCCAGCAGCTTAGTTACCAGGGTGACGATGAACACTGAA.

Only a few counts were recorded for this clone. The CDR3 end lies 3 residues beyond the end of the read and is filled in from the germline J gene. The chain employs TRBV20-1 and TRBJ1-5; D is unresolved. The germline V and J ends were trimmed by 3 bases and 4 bases, with 10 bases remaining between them. The CDR3 loop spans 13 amino acids. The germline gives CDR1 DFQATT, CDR2 SNEGSKA (reference sequence). CDR3 sequence reads: CSARWQANQPQHF. CDR3 DNA (partial): TGCAGTGCTAGGTGGCAGGCGAATCAGCCC.

This clone has ten or more counts. The read stops 3 residues short of the end of the CDR3; the missing end is completed from the germline J gene. This chain links TRBV4-1 with TRBJ2-7; possible D gene TRBD1, 5 bases. Trimming cost V 1 base and J 5 bases, with 9 bases left between them. Looked up from germline, CDR1 is MGHRA and CDR2 is YSYEKL. The CDR3 covers 13 residues. CDR3 region: CASSQVWGDEQYF. The CDR3 DNA, read in part, is TGCGCCAGCAGCCAAGTTTGGGGCGACGAG.

This clone was detected many times. The read halts 3 residues ahead of the CDR3 end, with the missing end drawn from the germline J gene. The chain has TRBV20-1 and TRBJ2-3; TRBD2 agrees at 7 bases. CDR3 length: 15 amino acids. J lost 2 bases, V lost 4 bases, and 9 bases had no gene match. Per the germline V gene, CDR1 is DFQATT and CDR2 is SNEGSKA (reference sequence). The CDR3 loop is CSAIPGRVHTDTQYF. Incomplete CDR3 DNA: TGCAGTGCTATCCCAGGGAGGGTGCACACAGATACG.

This clone was observed many times. The read halts 3 residues ahead of the CDR3 end, with the missing end drawn from the germline J gene. The V gene is TRBV30, the J gene TRBJ2-7; no clear D. V was shortened by 5 bases and J by 6 bases, with 23 bases between the two germline ends. CDR3 length: 15 residues. In germline, CDR1 is GTSNPN, CDR2 SVGIG (reference sequence). The part of the CDR3 DNA that was read is TGTGCCTGGTCATTCGCCCCCGGCGGCATTGCCGAG. This translates into CAWSFAPGGIAE. The whole CDR3 is CAWSFAPGGIAEQYF.

This clone has a handful of counts. Read sequence stops 3 residues before the CDR3 end, and the germline J gene provides the missing end. The V gene is TRBV5-1, the J gene TRBJ2-7; TRBD1 matches 7 bases. V shed 0 bases, J shed 6 bases, and the junction held 3 bases outside the gene matches. Germline V gives CDR1 SGHRS, CDR2 YFSETQ. The CDR3 runs 13 residues. The CDR3 protein is CASSLATGFEQYF. The CDR3 DNA, read in part, is TGCGCCAGCAGCTTGGCGACAGGGTTCGAG.

This clone is medium-sized in the sample. The read falls 3 residues short of the CDR3 end, and the missing part is taken from the germline J gene. The chain recombines TRBV6-4 with TRBJ1-1, with TRBD1 as a possible D gene (6 bases). Germline V gives CDR1 MRHNA, CDR2 SNTAGT. V was cut by 5 bases and J by 1 base, with 11 bases left in between. The CDR3 consists of 14 residues. CDR3 DNA (partial): TGTGCCAGCAGTCCGGGACAATCGAACACTGAA. It yields the protein CASSPGQSNTE. The whole CDR3 protein is CASSPGQSNTEAFF.

This clone has only a few counts. The CDR3 end falls 3 residues outside the read, so it is completed with the germline J gene. The rearrangement uses TRBV19 and TRBJ2-1; 9 bases fit TRBD2. The trim removed 6 bases at V and 0 bases at J, leaving 3 bases unmatched. Germline CDR1 is LNHDA and CDR2 is SQIVND (reference sequence). The CDR3 totals 15 residues. CDR3 DNA, as far as it was read: TGTGCCAGTAGCCAACTAGCGGGCTCCTACAATGAG. Its translation is CASSQLAGSYNE. The complete CDR3 protein is CASSQLAGSYNEQFF.

This clone has ten or more counts. The read terminates 3 residues ahead of where the CDR3 ends, so the germline J gene completes it. The chain is built from TRBV29-1 and TRBJ1-4, with a tentative D call TRBD1 (5 bases). V was trimmed by 4 bases and J by 4 bases, leaving 10 bases between them. The CDR3 length is 13 residues. Germline lookup yields CDR1 SQVTM and CDR2 ANQGSEA. Incomplete CDR3 DNA: TGCAGCGTTGGTTGGGGCGATAATGAAAAA. This sequence encodes CSVGWGDNEK. The whole CDR3 sequence reads CSVGWGDNEKLFF.

This clone was detected a few times. The CDR3 DNA, read in part, is TGTGCCAGCAGGAGGACAGAAACAGATACG. Translating it yields CASRRTETDT. The entire CDR3 protein reads CASRRTETDTQYF. The V and J genes are TRBV7-9 and TRBJ2-3, with D perhaps matching TRBD1 (6 bases). The CDR3 goes on 3 residues after the read ends, and that part is filled in from the germline J gene. The V gene's germline CDR1 is SEHNR and CDR2 FQNEAQ (reference sequence). Trimming removed 6 bases from V and 3 bases from J, with 10 bases in between. The CDR3 length is 13 residues.

This clone was counted many times. The CDR3 end lies 3 residues beyond the end of the read and is filled in from the germline J gene. The chain uses TRBV5-6 and TRBJ2-1, with 7 bases aligning to TRBD1. J was trimmed by 9 bases and V by 2 bases; bases with no gene match: 5. The CDR3 extends over 13 amino acids. Germline V gene data show CDR1 as SGHDT and CDR2 as YYEEEE. The CDR3: CASSFGTEGEQFF. CDR3 DNA (partial): TGTGCCAGCAGCTTCGGGACAGAAGGTGAG.

About this clone: The read falls 3 residues short of the CDR3 end, and the missing part is taken from the germline J gene. The genes are TRBV19 and TRBJ1-2, with D maybe TRBD1 (5 bases). V was trimmed by 3 bases and J by 2 bases, leaving 10 bases between them. Germline CDR1 and CDR2: LNHDA and SQIVND (reference sequence). The CDR3 runs to 14 residues. The CDR3 protein is CASSITPGNYGYTF. The sequenced CDR3 bases are TGTGCCAGTAGTATCACCCCAGGGAACTATGGC. The full variable domain, its missing parts supplied by reference TRBV19 and TRBJ1-2, is DGGITQSPKYLFRKEGQNVTLSCEQNLNHDAMYWYRQDPGQGLRLIYYSQIVNDFQKGDIAEGYSVSREKKESFPLTVTSAQKNPTAFYLCASSITPGNYGYTFGSGTRLTVV.

Ten or more counts support this clone. The CDR3 end falls 3 residues outside the read, so it is completed with the germline J gene. The chain joins TRBV5-5 to TRBJ2-5, with 9 positions matching TRBD1. The CDR3 consists of 12 residues. With V trimmed by 7 bases and J by 5 bases, 3 bases remained unmatched. The germline V gene encodes CDR1 SGHKS and CDR2 YYEKEE (reference sequence). CDR3 bases read: TGTGCCAGCGGACAGGGGCGGGAGACC. Protein product: CASGQGRET. The entire CDR3 sequence reads CASGQGRETQYF.

This clone was seen many times. The sequenced CDR3 bases are TGTGCCAGTAATCCCCGGCTAGGCGGTAATGAAAAA. As protein: CASNPRLGGNEK. The CDR3 as a whole reads CASNPRLGGNEKLFF. The V and J genes are TRBV19 and TRBJ1-4; D remains unclear. The sequenced fragment ends 3 residues before the CDR3 boundary, so the rest is inferred from the germline J gene. Trimming cost V 7 bases and J 4 bases, with 16 bases left between them. The CDR3 length is 15 residues. The germline V gene encodes CDR1 LNHDA and CDR2 SQIVND (reference sequence).

Of note for this clone: The CDR3 extends 3 residues past the end of the read, so its final part is completed from the germline J gene. The chain has TRBV7-2 and TRBJ1-5, with TRBD1 matching 8 bases. Germline lookup yields CDR1 SGHTA and CDR2 FQGNSA. This CDR3 contains 15 residues. With 2 bases clipped from V and 4 bases from J, the junction kept 4 bases outside the gene matches. The part of the CDR3 DNA that was read is TGTGCCAGCAGCTTATGGACAGGGCAGAATCAGCCC. It is translated as CASSLWTGQNQP. The full CDR3 is CASSLWTGQNQPQHF.

By share, this clone ranks as medium-sized. The read ends 3 residues early relative to the CDR3; the germline J gene fills the gap. The chain is built from TRBV18 and TRBJ1-1; D gene ambiguous. The CDR3 is made up of 13 amino acids. In germline, CDR1 is KGHSH, CDR2 LQKENI. V was cut by 1 base and J by 5 bases, with 8 bases left in between. The part of the CDR3 DNA that was read is TGTGCCAGCTCACCACTCTATGAAACTGAA. Protein: CASSPLYETE. The full CDR3 is CASSPLYETEAFF.

This clone was detected a few times. The CDR3 end falls 3 residues outside the read, so it is completed with the germline J gene. The chain joins TRBV19 to TRBJ1-6, with TRBD1 identical over 7 bases. Germline trimming cut 5 bases from V and 0 bases from J; bases unmatched to any gene: 7. CDR3 length: 17 residues. Germline loops: CDR1 LNHDA, CDR2 SQIVND (reference sequence). CDR3 DNA, as far as it was read: TGTGCCAGTAGTGAAGCACAGGGGAGCTCCTATAATTCACCC. Amino acids: CASSEAQGSSYNSP. The full CDR3 protein reads CASSEAQGSSYNSPLHF.

The table lists this clone with many counts. Sequencing ends 3 residues short of the CDR3 end; the germline J gene provides the rest. This sequence joins TRBV18 and TRBJ2-1, with 9 bases identical to TRBD2. There are 13 residues in the CDR3. The germline gives CDR1 KGHSH, CDR2 LQKENI. Losses at the gene ends were 3 bases for V and 7 bases for J; bases not matched to a gene: 1. The CDR3 here is CASSPSGGNEQFF. Partial CDR3 DNA: TGTGCCAGCTCACCGAGCGGGGGGAATGAG.

This clone was found many times. The read ends 3 residues before the CDR3 terminus; that terminus is restored from the germline J gene. The chain recombines TRBV14 with TRBJ1-5; 7 positions match TRBD1. Losses at the gene ends were 3 bases for V and 6 bases for J; bases not matched to a gene: 5. From germline, CDR1 is SGHDN and CDR2 FVKESK. There are 14 residues in the CDR3. CDR3 bases read: TGTGCCAGCAGCCAGACAGGGATGGTTCAGCCC. This encodes CASSQTGMVQP. The whole CDR3 sequence reads CASSQTGMVQPQHF.

Concerning this clone: With the read ending 3 residues before the CDR3 end, the germline J gene is used to fill in that end. The chain recombines TRBV20-1 with TRBJ2-1; 16 bases map to TRBD2. Germline CDR1 DFQATT, CDR2 SNEGSKA (reference sequence). The ends lost 0 bases at V and 8 bases at J; junction bases unmatched: 7. There are 17 residues in the CDR3. The CDR3 loop is CSARDQGLAGGRHEQFF. The sequenced part of the CDR3 DNA is TGCAGTGCTAGAGACCAGGGACTAGCGGGAGGGCGGCATGAG.

This clone was picked up many times. The CDR3 end falls 3 residues outside the read, so it is completed with the germline J gene. This chain links TRBV18 with TRBJ2-1; 8 bases align to TRBD2. The CDR3 contains 14 residues. CDR1 and CDR2 from the germline V gene are KGHSH and LQKENI. V gave up 1 base and J gave up 4 bases; unmatched junction bases: 0. The covered CDR3 bases are TGTGCCAGCTCACCACTAGCGGGGTACAATGAG. It is translated as CASSPLAGYNE. The whole CDR3 sequence is CASSPLAGYNEQFF.

With regard to this clone: The read stops 3 residues short of the end of the CDR3; the missing end is completed from the germline J gene. The chain carries TRBV2 and TRBJ2-7, with 9 nucleotides matching TRBD1. The CDR3 length is 14 residues. With 6 bases clipped from V and 1 base from J, the junction kept 4 bases outside the gene matches. Germline assignment: CDR1 SNHLY and CDR2 FYNNEI. The DNA read from the CDR3 is TGTGCCAGCAGACAGGGGGCCCTGTCCTACGAG. This translates into CASRQGALSYE. The full CDR3 protein is CASRQGALSYEQYF.

This clone was recorded at least ten times. Coverage ceases 3 residues before the CDR3 finishes, and the germline J gene fills in the end. This rearrangement joins TRBV5-4 to TRBJ2-6, with TRBD2 matching over 7 bases. This CDR3 region has 14 residues. Germline CDR1 SGHNT, CDR2 YYREEE (reference sequence). Trimming took 4 bases from V and 2 from J; bases not matched to a gene: 0. The CDR3 bases that were read are TGTGCCAGCAGCCGGGGGGCTGGGGCCAACGTC. This translates into CASSRGAGANV. In full, the CDR3 is CASSRGAGANVLTF.

This clone has at least ten counts. The read halts 3 residues ahead of the CDR3 end, with the missing end drawn from the germline J gene. This chain connects TRBV5-1 to TRBJ2-7, with 9 bases aligning to TRBD1. This CDR3 comprises 17 residues. Per the germline V gene, CDR1 is SGHRS and CDR2 is YFSETQ. V dropped 4 bases and J dropped 5; count of bases not matched to a gene: 16. This chain's CDR3 is CASSLGITGTGINEQYF. The covered CDR3 bases are TGCGCCAGCAGCCTGGGAATCACCGGGACAGGGATAAACGAG.

This clone was counted at least ten times. Coverage ceases 3 residues before the CDR3 finishes, and the germline J gene fills in the end. The chain combines TRBV18 with TRBJ2-5; tentative D call: TRBD1 (6 bases). The CDR3 extends over 14 amino acids. The germline gives CDR1 KGHSH, CDR2 LQKENI. V lost 5 bases, J lost 5 bases, and 15 bases lay in between. CDR3 DNA (partial): TGTGCCAGCTCAGCCCGACAGGTTCCCGAGACC. Translated: CASSARQVPET. The whole CDR3 sequence is CASSARQVPETQYF. Full variable domain (missing parts from reference TRBV18 and TRBJ2-5): NAGVMQNPRHLVRRRGQEARLRCSPMKGHSHVYWYRQLPEEGLKFMVYLQKENIIDESGMPKERFSAEFPKEGPSILRIQQVVRGDSAAYFCASSARQVPETQYFGPGTRLLVL.

The sample holds many counts of this clone. The read ends 3 residues shy of where the CDR3 ends; the end is completed using the germline J gene. The rearrangement joins TRBV29-1 to TRBJ2-2, with a possible D match to TRBD2 (5 bases). The CDR3 sequence is 12 residues long. Germline CDR1 and CDR2: SQVTM and ANQGSEA. V was trimmed by 7 bases and J by 6 bases, leaving 12 bases between them. CDR3 amino acids: CSELSGSGELFF. The sequenced part of the CDR3 DNA is TGCAGCGAACTAAGCGGATCCGGGGAG.

This clone has only a few counts. The sequence runs out 3 residues before the end of the CDR3; the remainder is reconstructed from the germline J gene. This chain joins TRBV20-1 and TRBJ1-1, with D possibly being TRBD1 (6 bases). The length of the CDR3 is 15 residues. Germline V gene data show CDR1 as DFQATT and CDR2 as SNEGSKA (reference sequence). V lost 5 bases and J lost 0, with 16 bases in between. Partial CDR3 DNA: TGCAGTGCTCTTGACAGGATAACCTTGAACACTGAA. This gives the protein CSALDRITLNTE. The CDR3, in full, reads CSALDRITLNTEAFF.

This CDR3 is CASENGAGSNQPQHF. The covered CDR3 bases are TGTGCCAGTGAGAATGGGGCAGGTTCGAATCAGCCC. This sequence joins TRBV19 and TRBJ1-5; a possible D gene is TRBD1 (5 bases). The read terminates 3 residues before the CDR3 end, so the remaining end is supplied by the germline J gene. CDR1 LNHDA and CDR2 SQIVND come from the germline V gene (reference sequence). The CDR3 has 15 residues. Trimming removed 8 bases from V and 4 bases from J, with 18 bases in between. The whole variable domain, filled in from reference TRBV19 and TRBJ1-5, reads DGGITQSPKYLFRKEGQNVTLSCEQNLNHDAMYWYRQDPGQGLRLIYYSQIVNDFQKGDIAEGYSVSREKKESFPLTVTSAQKNPTAFYLCASENGAGSNQPQHFGDGTRLSIL.

In its sample, this clone was seen many times. The read terminates 3 residues ahead of where the CDR3 ends, so the germline J gene completes it. The chain is built from TRBV5-1 and TRBJ2-1, with 10 bases matching TRBD2. V lost 0 bases to trimming and J lost 3 bases; unmatched junction nucleotides: 3. The CDR3 spans 16 residues. Germline V gene data show CDR1 as SGHRS and CDR2 as YFSETQ. The CDR3 DNA, read in part, is TGCGCCAGCAGCTTGGCACGGACTAGCGGCTACAATGAG. Its protein is CASSLARTSGYNE. The entire CDR3 is CASSLARTSGYNEQFF.

This clone was detected ten times or more. Incomplete CDR3 DNA: TGCAGTGCTAGACAGGAAACCGGGACAGGGGGTGAG. This sequence encodes CSARQETGTGGE. The entire CDR3 reads CSARQETGTGGEAFF. This rearrangement joins TRBV20-1 to TRBJ1-1; TRBD1 agrees at 11 bases. The read terminates 3 residues ahead of where the CDR3 ends, so the germline J gene completes it. Germline V gene sequence: CDR1 DFQATT, CDR2 SNEGSKA (reference sequence). This CDR3 spans 15 amino acids.